The rows below give T cell receptor beta chains drawn from one sample of a study of T cells after yellow fever vaccination. In TCRdb, the 5' RACE reads were re-called with MiXCR into one record per CDR3 protein. Of 70,000 or so distinct CDR3 sequences in the sample, approximately 7.3% are singletons; the top ten hold over 25%. The input for sequencing was CD8+ T cells sorted from PBMCs, taken around 10 days after the first yellow fever vaccination. These receptors came from a man younger than 30 who received the YFV17D yellow fever vaccine. Both conserved end residues are part of each CDR3. Each record gives: clone size, V gene, J gene, D gene, CDR3 DNA, CDR3 protein. A D gene is named only where the DNA matches it firmly. Part of the rows lack a size; the others show once, few, many or a class for expanded clones.

few,TRBV6-2/TRBV6-3,TRBJ1-1,-,TGTGCCAGCAGTTTTTTGTACATGAACACTGAAGCTTTCTTT,CASSFLYMNTEAFF
many,TRBV3-1,TRBJ1-2,-,TGTGCCAGCAGTCGAGATAACTATGGCTACACCTTC,CASSRDNYGYTF
-,TRBV7-3,TRBJ1-6,-,TGTGCCAGCAGCTTCTCTGGGAACAATTCACCCCTCCACTTT,CASSFSGNNSPLHF
-,TRBV6-1,TRBJ2-3,TRBD2,TGTGCCAGCAGTGAAGGGACTAGCGGGGGGGCAGATACGCAGTATTTT,CASSEGTSGGADTQYF
few,TRBV5-1,TRBJ1-1,-,TGCGCCAGCAGCTTGGTTATCGGGGGCTCGAACACTGAAGCTTTCTTT,CASSLVIGGSNTEAFF
few,TRBV20-1,TRBJ2-7,TRBD2,TGCAGTGCTAGAGGCCTAGCGGGGAGCTCCTACGAGCAGTACTTC,CSARGLAGSSYEQYF
many,TRBV28,TRBJ2-2,-,TGTGCCAGCAGTCGTCGATGGGGTGAAAGCACCGGGGAGCTGTTTTTT,CASSRRWGESTGELFF
many,TRBV4-1,TRBJ1-5,TRBD1,TGCGCCAGCAGCCAAGATTTGGTGGACAGGGGAAATCAGCCCCAGCATTTT,CASSQDLVDRGNQPQHF
few,TRBV19,TRBJ2-2,-,TGTGCCAGTAGTACCTACCCCCTTGGGACCGGGGAGCTGTTTTTT,CASSTYPLGTGELFF
-,TRBV27,TRBJ1-6,TRBD1,TGTGCCAGCAGTCCAGGGACAGCTAATTCACCCCTCCACTTT,CASSPGTANSPLHF
few,TRBV7-3,TRBJ2-3,TRBD2,TGTGCCAGCAGCCCGGAGATGGGTCCGGGAGGTATAGATACGCAGTATTTT,CASSPEMGPGGIDTQYF
many,TRBV12-5,TRBJ1-1,-,TGTGCTAGTGCCCTCGGGAACACTGAAGCTTTCTTT,CASALGNTEAFF
many,TRBV9,TRBJ2-2,TRBD2,TGTGCCAGCAGCGGAACTAGCGGGGGAAACACCGGGGAGCTGTTTTTT,CASSGTSGGNTGELFF
many,TRBV27,TRBJ2-7,TRBD2,TGTGCCAGCAGTTTAATCGGGGGGAACCACGAGCAGTACTTC,CASSLIGGNHEQYF
few,TRBV26,TRBJ2-7,-,TGTGCCAGCAGTTCCTGGACCCTCTACGAGCAGTACTTC,CASSSWTLYEQYF
few,TRBV5-1,TRBJ1-2,-,TGCGCCAGCAGCTTGGTTGAGACGGTCTATGGTGGCTACACCTTC,CASSLVETVYGGYTF
few,TRBV7-9,TRBJ1-1,-,TGTGCCAGCAGCGATGGTGGTCCGGATGAAGCTTTCTTT,CASSDGGPDEAFF
many,TRBV7-3,TRBJ2-5,-,TGTGCCAGCAGCTTAACGGATAAAGGGGAGACCCAGTACTTC,CASSLTDKGETQYF
many,TRBV15,TRBJ2-1,TRBD1,TGTGCCACCAGCAGGGACAGGTACAATGAGCAGTTCTTC,CATSRDRYNEQFF
few,TRBV5-1,TRBJ2-7,-,TGCGCCAGCAGCTCGGGACTCCGAACCTACGAGCAGTACTTC,CASSSGLRTYEQYF
many,TRBV12-3/TRBV12-4,TRBJ2-2,-,TGTGCCAGCAGTTTGTCGACAGAAACCGGGGAGCTGTTTTTT,CASSLSTETGELFF
few,TRBV4-1,TRBJ1-5,-,TGCGCCAGCAGCCAACAACCGGGACTAAGCCTCAATCAGCCCCAGCATTTT,CASSQQPGLSLNQPQHF
many,TRBV4-2,TRBJ1-3,TRBD1,TGTGCCAGCACCCCAGGGACAGGGGTTGGAAACACCATATATTTT,CASTPGTGVGNTIYF
many,TRBV3-1,TRBJ2-1,-,TGTGCCAGCAGCGCTCGAACCGGCAACTACAATGAGCAGTTCTTC,CASSARTGNYNEQFF
many,TRBV7-9,TRBJ2-2,-,TGTGCCAGCAGCTTTGAGGAGCTGTTTTTT,CASSFEELFF
many,TRBV6-5,TRBJ2-1,-,TGTGCCAGCAGTAGACCCGCGGGTTCCACACTCTACAATGAGCAGTTCTTC,CASSRPAGSTLYNEQFF
many,TRBV5-1,TRBJ2-7,-,TGCGCCAGCAGCTGGAATGGGGTTGAGCAGTACTTC,CASSWNGVEQYF
many,TRBV6-5,TRBJ2-5,-,TGTGCCAGCAGTTTGACTGTGCAAGAGACCCAGTACTTC,CASSLTVQETQYF
-,TRBV5-5,TRBJ2-4,-,TGTGCCAGCAGCGGGGTAGAAGGGCTAGCCAAAAACATTCAGTACTTC,CASSGVEGLAKNIQYF
many,TRBV9,TRBJ1-2,-,TGTGCCAGCAGCGCCGGGGGGGATGCTTATGGCTACACCTTC,CASSAGGDAYGYTF
many,TRBV5-1,TRBJ2-1,-,TGCGCCAGCAGCTTGGGCGGGTTCAATGAGCAGTTCTTC,CASSLGGFNEQFF
few,TRBV5-5,TRBJ1-5,-,TGTGCCAGCAGCTTGGGACAGACCCAGCCCCAGCATTTT,CASSLGQTQPQHF
few,TRBV5-6,TRBJ2-3,-,TGTGCCAGCAGCTTGGTTCGAGGGAGACTATCATCTGATACGCAGTATTTT,CASSLVRGRLSSDTQYF
many,TRBV7-8,TRBJ2-1,-,TGTGCCAGCAGCGCCTGGATCAACAATGAGCAGTTCTTC,CASSAWINNEQFF
-,TRBV7-6,TRBJ2-2,TRBD2,TGTGCCAGCAGCTCCAGGGAGGGAAACACCGGGGAGCTGTTTTTT,CASSSREGNTGELFF
many,TRBV12-3/TRBV12-4,TRBJ2-1,TRBD1,TGTGCCAGCACCATCTCTCCGGGACAGGGAGATGGTTACGCATACAATGAGCAGTTCTTC,CASTISPGQGDGYAYNEQFF
-,TRBV11-1,TRBJ2-1,-,TGTGCCAGCAGCTTAGTTCGTGGTTCGGGCAGGGAGTCCCACAATGAGCAGTTCTTC,CASSLVRGSGRESHNEQFF
many,TRBV7-9,TRBJ2-2,-,TGTGCCAGCAGCTTTCGGGGCTCGGACACCGGGGAGCTGTTTTTT,CASSFRGSDTGELFF
many,TRBV4-1,TRBJ2-1,-,TGCGCCAGCAGCCAAGATTTCAGTGAGCAGTTCTTC,CASSQDFSEQFF
-,TRBV5-6,TRBJ2-5,TRBD2,TGTGCCAGCAGCCAGACTAGCGGGGTCGGGCCCCAGTACTTC,CASSQTSGVGPQYF
-,TRBV7-8,TRBJ2-1,TRBD2,TGTGCCAGCAGCATAGCGGGGAGCTCCTACAATGAGCAGTTCTTC,CASSIAGSSYNEQFF
many,TRBV6-4,TRBJ2-2,TRBD1,TGTGCCAGCAGTGATGGGACAGACACCGGGGAGCTGTTTTTT,CASSDGTDTGELFF
many,TRBV6-5,TRBJ1-2,-,TGTGCCAGCAGTTACGTGGCAGGGAGCTATGGCTACACCTTC,CASSYVAGSYGYTF
many,TRBV3-1,TRBJ2-2,-,TGTGCCAGCAGCCAACCTCGAGAGGAGACAGAGGACGGGGAGCTGTTTTTT,CASSQPREETEDGELFF
many,TRBV5-8,TRBJ1-2,TRBD1,TGTGCCAGCAGCTTGATCGGGACAGGGGAATATGGCTACACCTTC,CASSLIGTGEYGYTF
many,TRBV12-3/TRBV12-4,TRBJ2-1,TRBD2,TGTGCCAGCAGGGGGACTAGCGGGGGGTACCTTTACAATGAGCAGTTCTTC,CASRGTSGGYLYNEQFF
many,TRBV6-2/TRBV6-3,TRBJ2-1,-,TGTGCCAGCAGTTATTTCAACTATGAGCAGTTCTTC,CASSYFNYEQFF
few,TRBV7-2,TRBJ2-7,TRBD2,TGTGCCAGCAGGGGACTAAATCGCTACGAGCAGTACTTC,CASRGLNRYEQYF
many,TRBV3-1,TRBJ1-4,-,TGTGCCGTAGGCCGCGGAGCCACGGGAGAAAAACTGTTTTTT,CAVGRGATGEKLFF
many,TRBV30,TRBJ2-7,-,TGTGCCTGGAGTGTCTCGGGACCCTACGAGCAGTACTTC,CAWSVSGPYEQYF
few,TRBV12-3/TRBV12-4,TRBJ2-5,-,TGTGCCAGCAGTTATAGGGGGTACAGGGTCGAGGAGACCCAGTACTTC,CASSYRGYRVEETQYF
-,TRBV5-4,TRBJ2-5,TRBD2,TGTGCCAGCAGCTTGTATTGGCGGGGGGGCGGGGAAGAGACCCAGTACTTC,CASSLYWRGGGEETQYF
many,TRBV4-1,TRBJ2-7,-,TGCGCCAGCAGCCAACGGGACCCGGGGCAGGGATACTACGAGCAGTACTTC,CASSQRDPGQGYYEQYF